Described below is a single TCR beta chain sequence and its context. Measured with immunoSEQ multiplex PCR; TCRdb has only the in-frame clones, and not every one. The sample gives approximately 350,000 clones, about 90% of which show up once; about 7% is in the top ten. Germline CDR1 is SGDLS and CDR2 is YYNGEE. CDR3 length: 16 amino acids. The trim removed 2 bases at V and 8 bases at J, leaving 11 bases unmatched. The data derive from a study of blood T cell repertoires in COVID-19. Overall study: T cells, B-cell-depleted T cells, or PBMCs provided the cDNA or gDNA that served as material.

The sample consisted of peripheral blood. The receptor comes from a woman aged 70 to 79 with COVID-19, enrolled during active disease. The chain combines TRBV9 with TRBJ1-4; 8 bases line up with TRBD1. The DNA for the CDR3 is TGTGCCAGCAGCGTTCACACTGACAGGGGAAGGGAAAAACTGTTTTTT. This codes for CASSVHTDRGREKLFF.